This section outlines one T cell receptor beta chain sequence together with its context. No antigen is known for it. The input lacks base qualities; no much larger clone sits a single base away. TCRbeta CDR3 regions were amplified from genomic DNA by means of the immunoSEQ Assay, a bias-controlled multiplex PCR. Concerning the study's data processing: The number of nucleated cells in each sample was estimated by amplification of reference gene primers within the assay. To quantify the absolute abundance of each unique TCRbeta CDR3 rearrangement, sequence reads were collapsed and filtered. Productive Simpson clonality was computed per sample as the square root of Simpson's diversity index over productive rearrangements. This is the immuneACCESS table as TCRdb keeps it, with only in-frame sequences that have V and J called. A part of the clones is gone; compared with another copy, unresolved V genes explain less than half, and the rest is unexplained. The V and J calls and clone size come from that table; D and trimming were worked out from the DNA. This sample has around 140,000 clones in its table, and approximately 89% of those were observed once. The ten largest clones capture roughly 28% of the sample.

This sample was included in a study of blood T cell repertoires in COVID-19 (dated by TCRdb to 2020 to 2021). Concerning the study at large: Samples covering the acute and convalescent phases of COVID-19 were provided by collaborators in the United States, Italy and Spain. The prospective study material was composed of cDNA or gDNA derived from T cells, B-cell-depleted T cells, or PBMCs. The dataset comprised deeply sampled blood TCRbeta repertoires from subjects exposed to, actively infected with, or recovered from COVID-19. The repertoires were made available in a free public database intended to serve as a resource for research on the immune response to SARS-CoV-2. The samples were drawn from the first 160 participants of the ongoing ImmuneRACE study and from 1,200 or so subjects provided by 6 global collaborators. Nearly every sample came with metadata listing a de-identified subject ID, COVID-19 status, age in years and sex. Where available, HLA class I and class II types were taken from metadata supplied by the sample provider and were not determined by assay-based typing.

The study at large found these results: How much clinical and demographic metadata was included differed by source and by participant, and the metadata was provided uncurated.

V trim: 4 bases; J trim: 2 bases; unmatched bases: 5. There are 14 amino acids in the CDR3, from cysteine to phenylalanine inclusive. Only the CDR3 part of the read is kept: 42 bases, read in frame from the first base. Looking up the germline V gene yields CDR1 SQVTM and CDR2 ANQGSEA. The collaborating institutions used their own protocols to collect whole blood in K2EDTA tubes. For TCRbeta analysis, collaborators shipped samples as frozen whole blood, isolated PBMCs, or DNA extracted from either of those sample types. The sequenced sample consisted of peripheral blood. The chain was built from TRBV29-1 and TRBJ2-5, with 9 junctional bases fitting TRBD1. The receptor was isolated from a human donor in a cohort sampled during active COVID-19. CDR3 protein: CSVARQGGQETQYF. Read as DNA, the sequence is TGCAGCGTTGCGAGACAGGGGGGTCAAGAGACCCAGTACTTC.